The rows below give T cell receptor beta chains drawn from one sample of a study of cytomegalovirus exposure and HLA in healthy donors. The protocol was immunoSEQ multiplex PCR, while the TCRdb copy is restricted to in-frame clones and leaves out a portion. In the table there are 100,000 to 150,000 clones, 77% of which are singletons. Sequences were obtained from PBMCs. The source is a woman aged 40 to 50 in good health and CMV-seropositive. CDR3s include the opening cysteine and the closing phenylalanine or tryptophan. Each record gives: CDR3 protein, CDR3 DNA, J gene, clone size, D gene, V gene. D genes are given only for firm matches. Expanded clones get a size class; other rows say once, few or many, or leave the size out.

CASSQGGLAGQETQYF	TGTGCCAGCAGCCAAGGGGGACTAGCGGGGCAAGAGACCCAGTACTTC	TRBJ2-5	.	TRBD2	TRBV4-2
CASRPGFLGGEQFF	TGTGCCAGCAGACCCGGATTCCTCGGGGGTGAGCAGTTCTTC	TRBJ2-1	few	.	TRBV6-5
CASSSDRYGYTF	TGTGCCAGCAGTTCCGACAGATATGGCTACACCTTC	TRBJ1-2	few	.	TRBV28
CASRRQGASQPQHF	TGTGCCAGCAGGAGACAGGGGGCCAGTCAGCCCCAGCATTTT	TRBJ1-5	few	TRBD1	TRBV2
CASSIGQGIRYGYTF	TGTGCCAGTAGTATAGGACAGGGGATCCGATATGGCTACACCTTC	TRBJ1-2	.	TRBD1	TRBV19
CASSIGGAGDRQYF	TGTGCCAGTAGTATTGGGGGAGCGGGAGATCGGCAGTACTTC	TRBJ2-7	.	TRBD2	TRBV19
CSAMANYEQYF	TGCAGTGCTATGGCAAACTACGAGCAGTACTTC	TRBJ2-7	.	.	TRBV20-1
CASSLVAWGEGSHEQYF	TGTGCCAGCAGCTTGGTTGCGTGGGGAGAGGGCTCCCACGAGCAGTACTTC	TRBJ2-7	.	.	TRBV5-4
CASSPRDRETQYF	TGTGCCAGCAGCCCCAGGGACAGGGAGACCCAGTACTTC	TRBJ2-5	.	TRBD1	TRBV5-8
CASSAGDRGKGNIQYF	TGTGCCAGCAGCGCAGGAGACAGGGGAAAAGGAAACATTCAGTACTTC	TRBJ2-4	.	TRBD1	TRBV9
CASRRQGSSDEQYF	TGTGCCAGCAGACGACAGGGATCCTCGGACGAGCAGTACTTC	TRBJ2-7	.	TRBD1	TRBV6-6
CASSRGFGTDTQYF	TGTGCCAGTAGTAGAGGGTTCGGCACAGATACGCAGTATTTT	TRBJ2-3	.	.	TRBV19
CASSLTGFSNQPQHF	TGTGCCAGCAGCTTGACAGGTTTTAGCAATCAGCCCCAGCATTTT	TRBJ1-5	.	.	TRBV5-8
CASSIKRQGIYEQYF	TGTGCCAGTAGTATAAAGAGACAGGGTATCTACGAGCAGTACTTC	TRBJ2-7	.	TRBD1	TRBV19
CASSPKILAGAEEQYF	TGTGCCAGCTCACCAAAGATCCTAGCGGGAGCGGAGGAGCAGTACTTC	TRBJ2-7	.	TRBD2	TRBV18
CASRQGEASGRPYF	TGTGCCAGCAGACAGGGTGAGGCTAGCGGGAGGCCGTACTTC	TRBJ2-7	.	TRBD2	TRBV28
CASSLLTTGSGTEAFF	TGTGCCAGCAGCTTGTTGACCACGGGTTCGGGCACTGAAGCTTTCTTT	TRBJ1-1	.	.	TRBV5-5
CASSLLGTRNTEAFF	TGTGCCAGCAGCTTACTAGGGACACGGAACACTGAAGCTTTCTTT	TRBJ1-1	.	.	TRBV7-9
CAWSGGDITDTQYF	TGTGCCTGGAGTGGGGGGGATATCACAGATACGCAGTATTTT	TRBJ2-3	few	.	TRBV30